The present TCR beta chain was sequenced within a study of CD8 T cells in Susac syndrome. Reverse transcription of about 0.5 to 1 ug RNA was carried out with random hexamers. Amplification of TCR beta CDR3 by immunoSEQ multiplex PCR spanned 54 Vbeta and 13 Jbeta. TCRdb re-analysed the immunoSEQ multiplex PCR reads in MiXCR, keeping a single row per CDR3 protein. The repertoire holds about 140,000 distinct CDR3 sequences, 85% to 95% seen once, with 0.11% in the top ten. This CDR3 comprises 16 residues. The trim removed 0 bases at V and 4 bases at J, leaving 7 bases unmatched. CDR1 is LNHNV, CDR2 YYDKDF, per germline (reference sequence). TCR beta sequencing was performed on blood CD8+ and CD4+ T cells. The multiple sclerosis controls consisted of treatment-naive patients with relapsing-remitting disease, either stable or active. Negative isolation yielded the CD8+ and CD4+ T cells, while FACS enriched the TEMRA cells.

The TCR comes from a human donor with multiple sclerosis. Input material: CD4+ T cells from PBMCs. The chain joins TRBV15 to TRBJ2-3; TRBD1 matches at 7 bases. The DNA of the CDR3 is TGTGCCACCAGCAGAGAACTCGACAGGGCGGCAGATACGCAGTATTTT. It codes for CATSRELDRAADTQYF.